This is a list of T cell receptor beta chains from one sample in a study of T cells after yellow fever vaccination. TCRdb recomputed calls from the 5' RACE reads with MiXCR, one row per CDR3 protein. The sample lists under 550,000 distinct CDR3 sequences, 21% seen once, with roughly a sixth in the top ten. Here the sequenced sample was PBMCs, taken approximately 20 days after the first yellow fever vaccination. These receptor sequences come from a man younger than 35 who received the YFV17D yellow fever vaccine. The CDR3 runs from the conserved cysteine through the conserved F or W. A D gene is named only where the DNA matches it firmly. Clone size is given for some rows only: seen once, a few or many times, or a class if the clone is expanded.

. TRBJ2-2 TRBV5-1 few TGCGCCAGCAGCTTAACATCTGGGGTCACCGGGGAGCTGTTTTTT CASSLTSGVTGELFF
. TRBJ2-1 TRBV24-1 few TGTGCCACCAGTGACCCGGCCGGGAGAGTCTCCTACAATGAGCAGTTCTTC CATSDPAGRVSYNEQFF
. TRBJ1-1 TRBV12-3/TRBV12-4 . TGTGCCAGCAACAAACAGAACACTGAAGCTTTCTTT CASNKQNTEAFF
. TRBJ1-1 TRBV5-5 . TGTGCCAGCAGCCCGACAGGCCAGGTGACTGAAGCTTTCTTT CASSPTGQVTEAFF
TRBD2 TRBJ2-3 TRBV4-3 . TGCGCCAGCAGCCCCCAGGGAGGGGCCGGAGATACGCAGTATTTT CASSPQGGAGDTQYF
TRBD1 TRBJ1-2 TRBV5-1 few TGCGCCAGCAGCCGGGACAGGCTCGAGAATGGCTACACCTTC CASSRDRLENGYTF
. TRBJ2-3 TRBV20-1 many TGCAGTGCTAGATCGGACCCCACAGATACGCAGTATTTT CSARSDPTDTQYF
. TRBJ2-3 TRBV15 . TGTGCCACCAGCAGGGATTACAGGGAAGCAGATACGCAGTATTTT CATSRDYREADTQYF
TRBD1 TRBJ2-3 TRBV5-1 few TGCGCCAGCAGCTTAGAGGACAGGGGGACGCAGTATTTT CASSLEDRGTQYF
TRBD2 TRBJ2-3 TRBV7-3 . TGTGCCAGCAGCCCCCGGGCTAGCGGACATACGCAGTATTTT CASSPRASGHTQYF
TRBD1 TRBJ1-6 TRBV20-1 . TGCAGTGCTAGCAGCCGGGACAGCGGACACTCACCCCTCCACTTT CSASSRDSGHSPLHF
. TRBJ2-1 TRBV20-1 . TGCAGTGCCATAAATCAGGGTAACTACAATGAGCAGTTCTTC CSAINQGNYNEQFF
. TRBJ2-3 TRBV12-3/TRBV12-4 many TGTGCCAGCAGTTTAAGGGGGGCCGGCACAGATACGCAGTATTTT CASSLRGAGTDTQYF
. TRBJ2-1 TRBV27 few TGTGCCAGCTCTAGGGGGGGGCCGATCAATGAGCAGTTCTTC CASSRGGPINEQFF